The following is a T cell receptor (beta chain) sequence with its context. Its specificity is not known. The data were taken from a study of OX40 agonist ivuxolimab in advanced cancers. Study summary: All patients had ivuxolimab intravenously every 2 weeks at 0.01 to 10 mg/kg. General study findings and limits: Both blood CD4+ and CD8+ T cells showed clonal growth by week 6 at 0.1 to 3.0 mg/kg.

The repertoire was sequenced with immunoSEQ multiplex PCR; TCRdb's copy has only in-frame clones and lacks some. The table lists around 50,000 clones, roughly 78% of them singletons. The CDR3 totals 13 residues. Germline values: CDR1 MDHEN, CDR2 SYDVKM. V was pared by 6 bases and J by 3 bases, with 3 bases of the junction left unmatched. V is TRBV28 and J is TRBJ2-3; 7 positions agree with TRBD1. Material: CD4+ or CD8+ T cells sorted from blood, obtained in a trial of the OX40 agonist ivuxolimab. The receptor was isolated from an adult with an advanced solid tumor such as melanoma, head and neck, liver or kidney cancer. This CDR3 is CASRLQGTDTQYF. The CDR3 bases are TGTGCCAGCAGGCTACAGGGGACAGATACGCAGTATTTT.